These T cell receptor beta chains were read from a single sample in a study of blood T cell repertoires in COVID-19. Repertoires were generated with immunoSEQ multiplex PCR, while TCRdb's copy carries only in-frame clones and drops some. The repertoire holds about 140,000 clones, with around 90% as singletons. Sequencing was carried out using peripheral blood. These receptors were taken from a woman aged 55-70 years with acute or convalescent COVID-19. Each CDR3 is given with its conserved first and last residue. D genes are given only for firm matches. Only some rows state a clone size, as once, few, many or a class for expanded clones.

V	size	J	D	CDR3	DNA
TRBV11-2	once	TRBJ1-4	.	CASSLDGGQGYEKLFF	TGTGCCAGCAGCTTAGATGGAGGGCAGGGTTATGAAAAACTGTTTTTT
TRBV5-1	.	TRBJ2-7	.	CASSLDSAYEQYF	TGCGCCAGCAGCTTGGACAGTGCCTACGAGCAGTACTTC
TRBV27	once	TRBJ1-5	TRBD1	CASRESRDSPYQPQHF	TGTGCCAGCAGGGAGTCAAGGGACAGCCCTTATCAGCCCCAGCATTTT
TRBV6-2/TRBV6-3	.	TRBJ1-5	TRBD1	CASSRGQGYQPQHF	TGTGCCAGCAGCAGGGGACAGGGGTATCAGCCCCAGCATTTT
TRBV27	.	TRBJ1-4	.	CASSLAQATNEKLFF	.
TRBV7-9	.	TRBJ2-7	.	CASSLVGATYEQYF	TGTGCCAGCAGCTTAGTGGGGGCAACCTACGAGCAGTACTTC
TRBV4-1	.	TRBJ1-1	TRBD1	CASSRNRGEMAFF	TGCGCCAGCAGCCGGAACAGGGGGGAAATGGCTTTCTTT
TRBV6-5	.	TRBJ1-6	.	CASSYGMGHNSPLHF	TGTGCCAGCAGTTACGGGATGGGACACAATTCACCCCTCCACTTT
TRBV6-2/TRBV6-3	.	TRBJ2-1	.	CASSFPSGRPYNEQFF	TGTGCCAGCAGTTTCCCCTCGGGGAGACCGTACAATGAGCAGTTCTTC
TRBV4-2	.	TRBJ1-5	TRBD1	CASSQGQSNQPQHF	TGTGCCAGCAGCCAGGGACAGAGCAATCAGCCCCAGCATTTT
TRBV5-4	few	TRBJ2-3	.	CASSPARSVLRDTQYF	TGTGCCAGCAGCCCTGCGCGGAGCGTCCTGAGGGATACGCAGTATTTT
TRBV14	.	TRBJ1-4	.	CASSQERQKNEKLFF	TGTGCCAGCAGCCAGGAACGACAGAAGAATGAAAAACTGTTTTTT
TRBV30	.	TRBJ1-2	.	CAWTAAGGYYGYTF	TGTGCCTGGACCGCTGCGGGGGGATACTATGGCTACACCTTC
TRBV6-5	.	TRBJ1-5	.	CASSYSVGQPQHF	TGTGCCAGCAGTTACAGCGTCGGTCAGCCCCAGCATTTT
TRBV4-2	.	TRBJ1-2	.	CASSRGTQDPGYTF	TGTGCCAGCAGCCGCGGGACTCAAGATCCTGGCTACACCTTC
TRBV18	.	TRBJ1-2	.	CASSPSQGAHGYTF	TGTGCCAGCTCACCATCACAGGGAGCCCATGGCTACACCTTC
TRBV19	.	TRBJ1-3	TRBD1	CASSNQGDAGNTIYF	TGTGCCAGTAGTAATCAGGGGGATGCCGGAAACACCATATATTTT
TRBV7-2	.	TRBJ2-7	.	CASSLLGYRGPHEQYF	TGTGCCAGCAGCTTATTAGGCTACCGGGGTCCCCACGAGCAGTACTTC
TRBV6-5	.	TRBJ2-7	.	CASRSSGTYEQYF	TGTGCCAGCAGGAGTTCAGGCACCTACGAGCAGTACTTC
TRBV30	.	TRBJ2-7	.	CAWSVQSEQYF	TGTGCCTGGAGTGTACAAAGCGAGCAGTACTTC
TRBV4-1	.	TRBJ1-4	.	CASSPPTTTNEKLFF	TGCGCCAGCAGCCCTCCCACAACAACTAATGAAAAACTGTTTTTT
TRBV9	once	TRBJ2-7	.	CASSVASTASSYEQYF	TGTGCCAGCAGCGTAGCTAGCACCGCTAGCTCCTACGAGCAGTACTTC
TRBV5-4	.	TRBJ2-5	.	CASSRTEQETQYF	TGTGCCAGCAGCCGGACAGAGCAAGAGACCCAGTACTTC
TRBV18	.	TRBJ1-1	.	CASSREGNTEAFF	TGTGCCAGCTCACGGGAGGGGAACACTGAAGCTTTCTTT
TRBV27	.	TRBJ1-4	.	CASSVGGLTNEKLFF	TGTGCCAGCAGTGTAGGCGGACTTACTAATGAAAAACTGTTTTTT
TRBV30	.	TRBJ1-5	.	CAWSVKEGGMPQHF	TGTGCCTGGAGTGTAAAGGAGGGCGGAATGCCCCAGCATTTT
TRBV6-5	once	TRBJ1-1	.	CASIPRESGQKAFF	TGTGCCAGCATCCCGAGGGAGTCCGGACAGAAAGCTTTCTTT
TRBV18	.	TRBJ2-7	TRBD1	CASSTNTGTGNEQYF	TGTGCCAGCTCGACCAACACCGGGACAGGGAATGAGCAGTACTTC
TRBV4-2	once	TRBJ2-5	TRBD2	CASSGGRAQETQYF	TGTGCCAGCAGCGGGGGGAGGGCCCAAGAGACCCAGTACTTC
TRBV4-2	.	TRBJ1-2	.	CASSQDLGGRYGYTF	TGTGCCAGCAGCCAAGATCTAGGAGGTCGCTATGGCTACACCTTC
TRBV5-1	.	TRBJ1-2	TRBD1	CASSDGQAFYGYTF	TGCGCCAGCAGCGACGGACAGGCCTTCTATGGCTACACCTTC
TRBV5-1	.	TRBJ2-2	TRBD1	CASSLSTQGATGELFF	TGCGCCAGCAGCTTATCAACTCAGGGGGCCACCGGGGAGCTGTTTTTT
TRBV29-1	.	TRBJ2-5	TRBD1	CSGSLGRQGGRETQYF	TGCAGCGGCTCCCTGGGAAGACAGGGTGGTAGGGAGACCCAGTACTTC
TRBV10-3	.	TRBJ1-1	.	CAISEFEIQVVEAFF	TGTGCCATCAGTGAGTTTGAGATCCAGGTGGTCGAAGCTTTCTTT
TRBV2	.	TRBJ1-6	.	CASSARDPSGNSPLHF	TGTGCCAGCAGTGCAAGGGACCCTAGCGGCAATTCACCCCTCCACTTT